These 18 T cell receptor beta chains originate from one sample sequenced in a study of T-cell memory formation after mild COVID-19. TCRdb reprocessed the 5' RACE reads with MiXCR, giving one entry per CDR3 protein. The sample records some 350,000 distinct CDR3 sequences, roughly 13% being singletons. What was sequenced was PBMCs or a T cell subset sorted from them (not recorded which). These receptors were collected from a man between 18 and 29 years old who had mild COVID-19 (a few samples of this study predate the infection). Cell type and time point are not known.

This clonotype has ten or more counts. The genes are TRBV6-5 and TRBJ2-7; TRBD1 or TRBD2 may be the D gene (5 bases each). This CDR3 is 16 amino acids long. V was trimmed by 2 bases and J by 6 bases, leaving 20 bases between them. From germline, CDR1 is MNHEY and CDR2 SVGAGI. The CDR3 region is CASSYRRRLRGVEQYF. Here the CDR3 DNA reads TGTGCCAGCAGTTACAGACGGCGACTGCGAGGGGTCGAGCAGTACTTC.

The V and J genes are TRBV12-3 or TRBV12-4 and TRBJ1-5; D is unclear. CDR3 length equals 15 residues. V lost 6 bases, J lost 2 bases, and 14 bases lay in between. The CDR3 DNA reads as TGTGCCAGCAGCACGATATCTCTAGGCAATCAGCCCCAGCATTTT. Translation: CASSTISLGNQPQHF.

In this sample, this clonotype turned up a few times. The chain uses TRBV5-1 and TRBJ1-1; D unresolved. Germline assignment: CDR1 SGHRS and CDR2 YFSETQ. The V gene lost 5 bases and the J gene lost 1 base, with 12 bases spanning the gap. This CDR3 region has 14 residues. This CDR3 reads CASRLALENTEAFF. CDR3 sequence (DNA): TGCGCCAGCAGGCTAGCACTTGAGAACACTGAAGCTTTCTTT.

The gene calls are TRBV6-5 and TRBJ2-1; D possibly corresponds to TRBD1 (6 bases). The CDR3 extends over 14 amino acids. Germline lookup yields CDR1 MNHEY and CDR2 SVGAGI. V gave up 2 bases and J gave up 8 bases, with 13 bases separating them. The CDR3 nucleotides read TGTGCCAGCAGTTACAACAGGGTTACAGATGAGCAGTTCTTC. It is translated as CASSYNRVTDEQFF.

This chain uses TRBV4-1 with TRBJ2-7; no reliable D call. This CDR3 has 12 amino acids. The germline V gene encodes CDR1 MGHRA and CDR2 YSYEKL. Trimming removed 5 bases from V and 5 bases from J, with 10 bases in between. CDR3 loop: CASSSYKNEQYF. CDR3 bases: TGCGCCAGCAGCTCTTATAAGAACGAGCAGTACTTC.

This clonotype was seen at least ten times. The CDR3 is CASSPLSRDTQYF. The CDR3 region has the DNA TGTGCCAGCAGCCCGTTGTCAAGGGATACGCAGTATTTT. The chain combines TRBV3-1 with TRBJ2-3; D is uncertain. Trimming cost V 4 bases and J 6 bases, with 11 bases left between them. CDR1 and CDR2 from the germline V gene are LGHDT and YNNKEL (reference sequence). The CDR3 is 13 residues long.

The chain links TRBV12-3 or TRBV12-4 to TRBJ2-5; D gene uncertain. The CDR3 extends over 13 amino acids. V was pared by 5 bases and J by 4 bases, with 11 bases between. The CDR3 DNA follows: TGTGCCAGCAGTCGCAGGAGTACAGAGACCCAGTACTTC. Translation: CASSRRSTETQYF.

This clonotype was observed a few times. The rearrangement links TRBV4-2 to TRBJ2-3, with TRBD2 identical over 10 bases. After removal of 2 bases from V and 5 bases from J, the junction contained 7 bases not matched to a gene. CDR3 length equals 16 residues. From germline, CDR1 is LGHNA and CDR2 YNFKEQ. In DNA form, the CDR3 reads TGTGCCAGCAGCCAAATCAGCGGGGGGGCCGTAGATACGCAGTATTTT. It codes for CASSQISGGAVDTQYF.

The J gene is TRBJ2-7, the V gene TRBV7-2; no definite D call. Trimming shortened V by 0 bases and J by 3 bases, and 9 bases separated the two germline ends. The CDR3 has 14 residues. Germline CDR1 and CDR2: SGHTA and FQGNSA. CDR3 residues: CASSLALGYYEQYF. The CDR3 region has the DNA TGTGCCAGCAGCTTAGCGTTGGGTTACTACGAGCAGTACTTC.

The genes are TRBV7-2 and TRBJ2-7, with 8 bases that match TRBD2. This CDR3 is built from 20 residues. With 2 bases clipped from V and 2 bases from J, the junction kept 20 bases outside the gene matches. Germline V gene lookup returns CDR1 SGHTA and CDR2 FQGNSA. The CDR3 DNA is TGTGCCAGCAGCTTAAAAGTCGCGGACGTCACGGGACTAGATCCCTACGAGCAGTACTTC. The encoded protein is CASSLKVADVTGLDPYEQYF.

This clonotype was detected ten times or more. The chain has TRBV5-6 and TRBJ2-5; D gene ambiguous. Trimming pared 4 bases from V and 4 bases from J, leaving 11 bases between. The CDR3 is 13 residues long. Germline V gives CDR1 SGHDT, CDR2 YYEEEE. CDR3 DNA sequence: TGTGCCAGCAGCACCTTCACTCGAGAGACCCAGTACTTC. Translating it yields CASSTFTRETQYF.

CDR3 nucleotide sequence: TGCAGTGCTACGGACAGGCAATACTATGGCTACACCTTC. Amino acids: CSATDRQYYGYTF. This chain links TRBV20-1 with TRBJ1-2; 7 positions match TRBD1. The CDR3 totals 13 residues. V was pared by 4 bases and J by 3 bases, with 5 bases of the junction left unmatched. CDR1 DFQATT and CDR2 SNEGSKA come from the germline V gene (reference sequence).

The chain recombines TRBV9 with TRBJ1-2; 10 bases are a match to TRBD1. V lost 3 bases and J lost 5; bases outside the gene matches: 19. Per the germline V gene, CDR1 is SGDLS and CDR2 is YYNGEE. The CDR3 sequence is 19 residues long. CDR3 sequence (DNA): TGTGCCAGCAGCGGGGACAGGGGACTTGGGTCACCCTACTCGTATGGCTACACCTTC. It specifies CASSGDRGLGSPYSYGYTF.

The chain carries TRBV27 and TRBJ2-7, with D perhaps given as TRBD1 or TRBD2 (5 bases each). V was clipped by 6 bases and J by 4 bases, with 13 bases between them. This CDR3 region has 13 residues. Germline CDR1 and CDR2: MNHEY and SMNVEV (reference sequence). The CDR3 bases are TGTGCCAGCAGCCCTCGGGGCCAGTACGAGCAGTACTTC. It codes for CASSPRGQYEQYF.

This clonotype was seen repeatedly, ten times or more. The chain carries TRBV12-3 or TRBV12-4 and TRBJ2-2; D gene ambiguous. The V end was cut by 5 bases, the J end by 6 bases, with 13 bases between. CDR3 length equals 14 residues. The chain's CDR3 is CASSGGSWAGELFF. In DNA form, the CDR3 reads TGTGCCAGCAGTGGTGGCTCCTGGGCCGGGGAGCTGTTTTTT.

This clonotype was detected only a few times. This chain links TRBV25-1 with TRBJ2-3; 11 bases are shared with TRBD2. In germline, CDR1 is MGHDK, CDR2 SYGVNS. The CDR3 extends over 17 amino acids. Losses at the gene ends were 4 bases for V and 6 bases for J; bases not matched to a gene: 12. The CDR3 loop is CASSGTSGGRYRDTQYF. The CDR3 nucleotides are TGTGCCAGCAGTGGTACTAGCGGGGGTCGGTATAGGGATACGCAGTATTTT. The whole variable domain, filled in from reference TRBV25-1 and TRBJ2-3, reads EADIYQTPRYLVIGTGKKITLECSQTMGHDKMYWYQQDPGMELHLIHYSYGVNSTEKGDLSSESTVSRIRTEHFPLTLESARPSHTSQYLCASSGTSGGRYRDTQYFGPGTRLTVL.

The V call is TRBV7-9, the J call TRBJ1-5, with D possibly matching TRBD1 (6 bases). This CDR3 has 13 residues. CDR1 and CDR2 from the germline V gene are SEHNR and FQNEAQ (reference sequence). V lost 4 bases and J lost 11, with 15 bases in between. In DNA form, the CDR3 reads TGTGCCAGCAGCTGGGGGGCCTCCGGGTCCCAGCATTTT. It specifies CASSWGASGSQHF. Looking up the rest from reference TRBV7-9 and TRBJ1-5 gives the full variable domain: DTGVSQNPRHKITKRGQNVTFRCDPISEHNRLYWYRQTLGQGPEFLTYFQNEAQLEKSRLLSDRFSAERPKGSFSTLEIQRTEQGDSAMYLCASSWGASGSQHFGDGTRLSIL.

This clonotype was recorded at least ten times. The chain carries TRBV29-1 and TRBJ2-3; D not certain. V gave up 4 bases and J gave up 8 bases, with 1 base separating them. The CDR3 spans 8 residues. Germline V gene lookup returns CDR1 SQVTM and CDR2 ANQGSEA. DNA for the CDR3: TGCAGCGTTGGTACGCAGTATTTT. As protein: CSVGTQYF.